These T cell receptor beta chains were read from a single sample in a study of T cell clones after liver transplantation. The assay was immunoSEQ multiplex PCR, and TCRdb's table has in-frame clones only and misses some. The sample gives tens of thousands of clones, 80% of which show up once; about 0.79% is in the top ten. This specimen was CD4+ T cells from blood, taken 12 months after liver transplant. The receptors originated from a human patient who received a liver transplant. Some of the T cells might come from the graft donor. CDR3s include the opening cysteine and the closing phenylalanine or tryptophan. The D gene is left open where the match is weak. The listing skips clone size in some rows; elsewhere it reads once, few, many or a size class.

V	J	size	D	DNA	CDR3
TRBV18	TRBJ2-7	medium-sized	TRBD1	TGTGCCAGCTCACCACCGGGCAAGGGACAGGTTACCGAGCAGTACTTC	CASSPPGKGQVTEQYF
TRBV2	TRBJ1-3	many	NA	TGTGCCAGCAGTGGACTCGGAAACACCATATATTTT	CASSGLGNTIYF
TRBV5-1	TRBJ1-1	NA	NA	TGCGCCAGCAGCTTGGTCCCACAGGGAGGCACTGAAGCTTTCTTT	CASSLVPQGGTEAFF
TRBV28	TRBJ1-2	NA	NA	TGTGCCAGCAGCCGAAGGCAGGGGCGGCTTGGCTACACCTTC	CASSRRQGRLGYTF
TRBV19	TRBJ2-5	NA	NA	TGTGCCAGTAGTAGTGGGGAGACCCAGTACTTC	CASSSGETQYF
TRBV11-3	TRBJ2-1	NA	NA	TGTGCCAGCAGCTTAGGACGGGGGCAGAAGAATGAGCAGTTCTTC	CASSLGRGQKNEQFF
TRBV28	TRBJ2-3	NA	NA	TGTGCCAGCAGCTACAACCTCCGGGATCCCGGGGATACGCAGTATTTT	CASSYNLRDPGDTQYF
TRBV19	TRBJ2-3	NA	TRBD1	TGTGCCAGTAGTTGGGGACAGATCACAGATACGCAGTATTTT	CASSWGQITDTQYF
TRBV28	TRBJ1-5	NA	NA	TGTGCCCTGGGGGGCAATGTCAATCAGCCCCAGCATTTT	CALGGNVNQPQHF
TRBV5-1	TRBJ2-7	NA	NA	TGCGCCAGCAGCTTGCCGACAGAGTTCGAGCAGTACTTC	CASSLPTEFEQYF
TRBV4-2	TRBJ1-2	NA	NA	TGTGCCAGCAGCCAAACCCGGACAGCCCTCTATGGCTACACCTTC	CASSQTRTALYGYTF